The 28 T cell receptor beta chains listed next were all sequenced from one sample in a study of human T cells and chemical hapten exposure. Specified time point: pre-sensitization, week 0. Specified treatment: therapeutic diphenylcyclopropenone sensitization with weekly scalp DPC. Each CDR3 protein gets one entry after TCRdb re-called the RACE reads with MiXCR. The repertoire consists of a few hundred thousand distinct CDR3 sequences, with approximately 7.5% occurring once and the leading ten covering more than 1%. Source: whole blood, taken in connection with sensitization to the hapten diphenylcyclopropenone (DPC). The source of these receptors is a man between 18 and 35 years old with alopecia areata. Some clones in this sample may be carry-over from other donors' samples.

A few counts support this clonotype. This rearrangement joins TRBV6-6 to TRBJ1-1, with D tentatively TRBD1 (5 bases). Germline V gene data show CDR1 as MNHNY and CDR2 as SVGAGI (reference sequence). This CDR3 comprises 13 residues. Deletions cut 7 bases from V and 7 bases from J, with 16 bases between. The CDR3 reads CASNLLRGDEAFF. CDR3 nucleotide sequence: TGTGCCAGCAACCTCCTCCGGGGGGATGAAGCTTTCTTT.

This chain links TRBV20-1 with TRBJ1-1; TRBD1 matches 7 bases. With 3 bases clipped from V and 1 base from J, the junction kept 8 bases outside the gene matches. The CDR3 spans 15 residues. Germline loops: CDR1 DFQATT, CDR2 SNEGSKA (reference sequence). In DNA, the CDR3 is TGCAGTGCTAGCCGTCGGGACAGTGGGAACACTGAAGCTTTCTTT. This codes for CSASRRDSGNTEAFF.

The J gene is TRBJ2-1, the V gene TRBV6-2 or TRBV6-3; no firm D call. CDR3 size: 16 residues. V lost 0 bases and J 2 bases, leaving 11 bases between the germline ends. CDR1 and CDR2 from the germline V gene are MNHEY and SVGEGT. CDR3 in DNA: TGTGCCAGCAGTTACTCGTGGGTGGCCGCCTACAATGAGCAGTTCTTC. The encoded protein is CASSYSWVAAYNEQFF.

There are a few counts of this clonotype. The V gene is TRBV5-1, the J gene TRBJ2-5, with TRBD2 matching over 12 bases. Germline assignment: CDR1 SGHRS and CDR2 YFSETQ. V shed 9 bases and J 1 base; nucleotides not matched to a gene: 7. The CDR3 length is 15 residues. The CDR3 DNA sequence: TGCGCCACCGGACTAGCGGGACCCTTCCAAGAGACCCAGTACTTC. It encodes CATGLAGPFQETQYF.

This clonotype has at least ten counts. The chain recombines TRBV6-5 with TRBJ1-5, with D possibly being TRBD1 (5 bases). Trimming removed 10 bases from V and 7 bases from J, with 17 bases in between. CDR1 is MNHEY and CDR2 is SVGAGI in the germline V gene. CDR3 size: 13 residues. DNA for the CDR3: TGTGCCACGCGGTCCCTTCGGGGGCAGCCCCAGCATTTT. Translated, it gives CATRSLRGQPQHF.

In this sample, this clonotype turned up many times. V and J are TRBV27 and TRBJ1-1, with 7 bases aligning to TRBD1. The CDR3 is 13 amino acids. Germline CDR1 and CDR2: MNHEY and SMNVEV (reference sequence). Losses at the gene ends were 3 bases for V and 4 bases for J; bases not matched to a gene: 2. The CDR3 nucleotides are TGTGCCAGCAGTTTCGCAGGGGGCACTGAAGCTTTCTTT. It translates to CASSFAGGTEAFF.

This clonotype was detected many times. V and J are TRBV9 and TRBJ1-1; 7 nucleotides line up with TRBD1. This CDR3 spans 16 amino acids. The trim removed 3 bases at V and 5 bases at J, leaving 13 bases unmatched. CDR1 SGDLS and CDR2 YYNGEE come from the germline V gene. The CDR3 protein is CASSAKRTGVGTEAFF. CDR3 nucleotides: TGTGCCAGCAGCGCCAAAAGAACAGGGGTAGGGACTGAAGCTTTCTTT.

The CDR3 nucleotides read TGTGCCAGCAGCTTTACGAGGGGCGTCTCCTACGAGCAGTACGTC. Residues: CASSFTRGVSYEQYV. J is TRBJ2-7 and V is TRBV7-8; D is perhaps TRBD1 or TRBD2 (5 bases each). Germline lookup yields CDR1 SGHVS and CDR2 FQNEAQ. CDR3 size: 15 residues. Trimming took off 3 bases at V and 0 bases at J, with 12 bases between the two ends.

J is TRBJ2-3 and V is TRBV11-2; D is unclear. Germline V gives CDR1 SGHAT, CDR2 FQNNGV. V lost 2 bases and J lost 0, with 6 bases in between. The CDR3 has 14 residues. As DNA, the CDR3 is TGTGCCAGCAGCTTACTACTTAGCACAGATACGCAGTATTTT. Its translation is CASSLLLSTDTQYF.

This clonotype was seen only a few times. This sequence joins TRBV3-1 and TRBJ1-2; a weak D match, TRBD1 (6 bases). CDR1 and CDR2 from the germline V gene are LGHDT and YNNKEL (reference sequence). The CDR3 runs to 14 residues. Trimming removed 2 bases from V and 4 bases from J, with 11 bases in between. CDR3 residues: CASSQSTGSYGYTF. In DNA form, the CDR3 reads TGTGCCAGCAGCCAATCGACAGGTTCCTATGGCTACACCTTC.

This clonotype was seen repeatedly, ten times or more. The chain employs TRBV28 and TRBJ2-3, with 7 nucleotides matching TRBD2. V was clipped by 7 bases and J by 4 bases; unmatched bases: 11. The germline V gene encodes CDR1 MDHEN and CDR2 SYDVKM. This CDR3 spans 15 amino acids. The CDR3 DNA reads TGTGCCAGCAACGGAGCGGGGAGAGGCGCAGATACGCAGTATTTT. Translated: CASNGAGRGADTQYF.

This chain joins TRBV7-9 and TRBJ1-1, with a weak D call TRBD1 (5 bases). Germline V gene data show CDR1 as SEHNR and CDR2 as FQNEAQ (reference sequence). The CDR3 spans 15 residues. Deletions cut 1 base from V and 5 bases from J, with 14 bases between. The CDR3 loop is CASSLGYMGGTEAFF. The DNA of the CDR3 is TGTGCCAGCAGCTTAGGGTATATGGGGGGGACTGAAGCTTTCTTT.

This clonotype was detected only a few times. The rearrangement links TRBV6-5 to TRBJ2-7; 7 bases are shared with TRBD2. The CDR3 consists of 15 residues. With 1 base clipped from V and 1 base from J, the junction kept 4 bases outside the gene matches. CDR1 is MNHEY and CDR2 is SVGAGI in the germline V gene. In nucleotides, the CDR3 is TGTGCCAGCAGTTACTTGAGCGGGGTATCCTACGAGCAGTACTTC. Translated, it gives CASSYLSGVSYEQYF.

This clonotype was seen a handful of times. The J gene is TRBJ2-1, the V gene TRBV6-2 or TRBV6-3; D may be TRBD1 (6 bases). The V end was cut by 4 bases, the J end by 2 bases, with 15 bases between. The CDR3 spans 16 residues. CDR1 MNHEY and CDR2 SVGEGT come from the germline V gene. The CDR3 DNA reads TGTGCCAGCAGTTCCTTCGGACAGTCCGCCTACAATGAGCAGTTCTTC. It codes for CASSSFGQSAYNEQFF.

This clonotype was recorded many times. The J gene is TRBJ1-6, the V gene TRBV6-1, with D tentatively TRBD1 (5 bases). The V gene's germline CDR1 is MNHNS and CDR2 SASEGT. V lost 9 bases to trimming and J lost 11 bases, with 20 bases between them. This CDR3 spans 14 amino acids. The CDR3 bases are TGTGCCAGTATGGCGGGACCCCGAGTGGCACCCCTCCACTTT. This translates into CASMAGPRVAPLHF.

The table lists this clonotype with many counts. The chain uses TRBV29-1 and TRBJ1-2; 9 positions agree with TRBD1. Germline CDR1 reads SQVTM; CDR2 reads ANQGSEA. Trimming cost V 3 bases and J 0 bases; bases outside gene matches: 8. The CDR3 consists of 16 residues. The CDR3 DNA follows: TGCAGCGTTGATCGGGACAGGGACCTGACTAACTATGGCTACACCTTC. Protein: CSVDRDRDLTNYGYTF.

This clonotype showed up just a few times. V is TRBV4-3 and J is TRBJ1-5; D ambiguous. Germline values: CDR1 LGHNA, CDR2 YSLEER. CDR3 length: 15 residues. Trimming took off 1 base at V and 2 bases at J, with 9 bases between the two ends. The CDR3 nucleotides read TGCGCCAGCAGCCAAGGATTCAAGGGCAATCAGCCCCAGCATTTT. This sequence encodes CASSQGFKGNQPQHF.

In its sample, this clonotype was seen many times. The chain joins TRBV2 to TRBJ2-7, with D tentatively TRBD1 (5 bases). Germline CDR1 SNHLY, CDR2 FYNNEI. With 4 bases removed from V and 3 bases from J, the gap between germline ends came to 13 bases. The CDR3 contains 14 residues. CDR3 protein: CASSATGIGYEQYF. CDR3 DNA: TGTGCCAGCAGTGCCACAGGAATCGGCTACGAGCAGTACTTC.

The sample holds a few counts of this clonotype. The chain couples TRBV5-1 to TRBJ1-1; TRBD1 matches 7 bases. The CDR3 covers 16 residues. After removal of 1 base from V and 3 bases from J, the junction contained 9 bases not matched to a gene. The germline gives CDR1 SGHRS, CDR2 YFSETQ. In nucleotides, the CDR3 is TGCGCCAGCAGCTTGCTGGGTCTCAGGGGGGACACTGAAGCTTTCTTT. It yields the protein CASSLLGLRGDTEAFF.

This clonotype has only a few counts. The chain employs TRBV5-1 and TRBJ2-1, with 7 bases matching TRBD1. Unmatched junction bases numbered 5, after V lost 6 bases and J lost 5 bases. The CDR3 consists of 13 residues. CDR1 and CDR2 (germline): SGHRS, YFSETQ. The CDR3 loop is CASTITGDNEQFF. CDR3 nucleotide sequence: TGCGCCAGCACCATTACAGGGGACAATGAGCAGTTCTTC.

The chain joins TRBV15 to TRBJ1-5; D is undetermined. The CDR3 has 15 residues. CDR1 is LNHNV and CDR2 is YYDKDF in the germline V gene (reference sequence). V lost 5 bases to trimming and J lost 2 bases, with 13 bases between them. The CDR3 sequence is CATSPGRRGNQPQHF. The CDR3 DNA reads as TGTGCCACCAGCCCCGGACGGAGGGGCAATCAGCCCCAGCATTTT.

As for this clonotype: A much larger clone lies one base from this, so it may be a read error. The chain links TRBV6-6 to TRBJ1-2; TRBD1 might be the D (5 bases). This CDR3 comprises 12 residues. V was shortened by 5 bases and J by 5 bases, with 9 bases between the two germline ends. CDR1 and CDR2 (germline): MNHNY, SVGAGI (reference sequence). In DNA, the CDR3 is TGTGCCAGCAGTGCCGACAGTTATGGCTACACCTTC. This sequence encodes CASSADSYGYTF.

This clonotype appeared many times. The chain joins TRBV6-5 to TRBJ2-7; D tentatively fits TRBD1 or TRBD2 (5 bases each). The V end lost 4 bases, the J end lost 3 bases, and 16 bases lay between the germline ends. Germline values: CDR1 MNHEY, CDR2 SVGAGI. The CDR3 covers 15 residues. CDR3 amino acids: CASSSGHTGNYEQYF. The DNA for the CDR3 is TGTGCCAGCAGTTCCGGACATACGGGAAACTACGAGCAGTACTTC.

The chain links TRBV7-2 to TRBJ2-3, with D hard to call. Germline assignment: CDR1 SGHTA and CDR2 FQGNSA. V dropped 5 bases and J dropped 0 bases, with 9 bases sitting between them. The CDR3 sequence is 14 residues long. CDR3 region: CASSPGISTDTQYF. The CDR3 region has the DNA TGTGCCAGCAGCCCCGGTATCAGCACAGATACGCAGTATTTT.

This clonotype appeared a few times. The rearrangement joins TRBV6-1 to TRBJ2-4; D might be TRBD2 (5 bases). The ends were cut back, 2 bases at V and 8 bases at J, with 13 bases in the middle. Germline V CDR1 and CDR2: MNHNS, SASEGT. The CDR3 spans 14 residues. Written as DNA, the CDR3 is TGTGCCAGCAGTGAAACACTAGGGAAGGACATTCAGTACTTC. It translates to CASSETLGKDIQYF.

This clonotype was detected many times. The CDR3 spells CASSTQGHGAFF. The CDR3 DNA follows: TGTGCCAGCAGTACCCAGGGTCATGGAGCTTTCTTT. This rearrangement joins TRBV12-3 or TRBV12-4 to TRBJ1-1; D perhaps matches TRBD1 (5 bases). The CDR3 runs 12 residues. V was trimmed by 5 bases and J by 10 bases, leaving 14 bases between them.

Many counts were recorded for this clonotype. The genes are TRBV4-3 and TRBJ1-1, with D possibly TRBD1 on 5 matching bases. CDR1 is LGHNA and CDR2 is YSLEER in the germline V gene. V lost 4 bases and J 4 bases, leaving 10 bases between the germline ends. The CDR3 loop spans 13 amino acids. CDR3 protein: CASSPETGTEAFF. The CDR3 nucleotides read TGCGCCAGCAGCCCGGAAACAGGCACTGAAGCTTTCTTT.

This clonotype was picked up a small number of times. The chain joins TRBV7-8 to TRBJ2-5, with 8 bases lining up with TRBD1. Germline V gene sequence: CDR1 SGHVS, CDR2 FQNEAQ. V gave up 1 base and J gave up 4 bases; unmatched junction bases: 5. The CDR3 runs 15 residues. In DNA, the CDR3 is TGTGCCAGCAGCTTAGTCCCGGACAGGGCAGAGACCCAGTACTTC. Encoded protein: CASSLVPDRAETQYF.